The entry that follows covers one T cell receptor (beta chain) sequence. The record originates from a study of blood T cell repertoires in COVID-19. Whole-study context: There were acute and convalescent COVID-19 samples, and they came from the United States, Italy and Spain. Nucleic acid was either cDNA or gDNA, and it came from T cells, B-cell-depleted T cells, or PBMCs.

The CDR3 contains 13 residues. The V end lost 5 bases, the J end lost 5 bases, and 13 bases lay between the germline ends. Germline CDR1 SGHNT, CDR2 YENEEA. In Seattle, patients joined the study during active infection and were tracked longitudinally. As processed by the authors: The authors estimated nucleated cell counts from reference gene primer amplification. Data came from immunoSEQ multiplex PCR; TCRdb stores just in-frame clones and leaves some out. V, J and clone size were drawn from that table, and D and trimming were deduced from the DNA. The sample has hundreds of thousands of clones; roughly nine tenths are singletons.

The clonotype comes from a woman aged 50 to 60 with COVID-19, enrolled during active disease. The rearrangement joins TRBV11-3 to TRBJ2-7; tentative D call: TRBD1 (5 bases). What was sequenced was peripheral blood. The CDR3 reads CASSPTGHDEQYF. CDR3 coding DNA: TGTGCCAGCAGCCCCACAGGACACGACGAGCAGTACTTC.